Presented here are 10 T cell receptor beta chains from one specimen sequenced in a study of cytomegalovirus exposure and HLA in healthy donors. With 60 Vbeta and 13 Jbeta primers, the PCR was carried out. Sequencing used immunoSEQ multiplex PCR; TCRdb keeps in-frame clones, though not all of them. This table has roughly 150,000 clones, 70% to 80% appearing once. The sample consisted of PBMCs. The receptor set was obtained from a woman aged 40 to 50 in good health and CMV-seronegative.

CDR3 DNA: TGTGCCACCAGCAGTGGCGGACTAGCGAGCTACGAGCAGTACTTC. It translates to CATSSGGLASYEQYF. The rearrangement links TRBV15 to TRBJ2-7; 9 positions match TRBD2. The CDR3 extends over 15 amino acids. The germline V gene has CDR1 LNHNV and CDR2 YYDKDF (reference sequence). Losses at the gene ends were 3 bases for V and 3 bases for J; bases not matched to a gene: 6.

The chain combines TRBV19 with TRBJ2-1; TRBD2 is a possible D gene (6 bases). The CDR3 length is 14 residues. The germline V gene has CDR1 LNHDA and CDR2 SQIVND (reference sequence). Trimming pared 3 bases from V and 3 bases from J, leaving 9 bases between. The CDR3, as DNA: TGTGCCAGTAGTATTAGGCGGGACTACAATGAGCAGTTCTTC. Translating it yields CASSIRRDYNEQFF. The full variable domain, completed using reference TRBV19 and TRBJ2-1, is DGGITQSPKYLFRKEGQNVTLSCEQNLNHDAMYWYRQDPGQGLRLIYYSQIVNDFQKGDIAEGYSVSREKKESFPLTVTSAQKNPTAFYLCASSIRRDYNEQFFGPGTRLTVL.

This clone was picked up one time. V usage is TRBV27 and J usage is TRBJ2-1; possible D gene TRBD2, 6 bases. Germline loops: CDR1 MNHEY, CDR2 SMNVEV (reference sequence). The CDR3 extends over 15 amino acids. Trimming left V 4 bases short and J 7 bases short, with 17 bases between. The CDR3 region is CASSSLGLTGNEQFF. CDR3 nucleotide sequence: TGTGCCAGCAGTTCCCTCGGACTAACGGGGAATGAGCAGTTCTTC.

J is TRBJ1-2 and V is TRBV10-3; possibly TRBD1 for D (6 bases). V was pared by 7 bases and J by 4 bases, with 16 bases between. CDR3 size: 14 residues. Germline CDR1 ENHRY, CDR2 SYGVKD. CDR3: CAITSQGGVYGYTF. The CDR3 nucleotides read TGTGCCATCACCTCACAAGGGGGGGTCTATGGCTACACCTTC.

The chain combines TRBV6-5 with TRBJ2-3, with D possibly being TRBD2 (6 bases). Trimming left V 6 bases short and J 2 bases short, with 15 bases between. Germline CDR1 MNHEY, CDR2 SVGAGI. The CDR3 has 15 amino acids. The CDR3 region is CASSPPGLNTDTQYF. In DNA form, the CDR3 reads TGTGCCAGCAGCCCGCCGGGACTGAACACAGATACGCAGTATTTT.

This clone was recorded a few times. The genes are TRBV6-5 and TRBJ1-1; D is undetermined. The CDR3 has 15 residues. V was pared by 2 bases and J by 5 bases, with 15 bases between. CDR1 is MNHEY, CDR2 SVGAGI, per germline. As DNA, the CDR3 is TGTGCCAGCAGTTACGCGGGCGTGGAGGGAACTGAAGCTTTCTTT. Protein sequence: CASSYAGVEGTEAFF.

This clone was seen only once. The chain combines TRBV2 with TRBJ1-2; the match to TRBD1 covers 7 bases. CDR3 length: 15 amino acids. Germline V gene data show CDR1 as SNHLY and CDR2 as FYNNEI. With V trimmed by 8 bases and J by 5 bases, 14 bases remained unmatched. This chain's CDR3 is CASRQTGTIRYGYTF. The CDR3 DNA follows: TGTGCCAGCCGCCAGACAGGGACAATTCGATATGGCTACACCTTC. The full variable domain, in which reference TRBV2 and TRBJ1-2 provide the parts outside the CDR3, is EPEVTQTPSHQVTQMGQEVILRCVPISNHLYFYWYRQILGQKVEFLVSFYNNEISEKSEIFDDQFSVERPDGSNFTLKIRSTKLEDSAMYFCASRQTGTIRYGYTFGSGTRLTVV.

The rearrangement uses TRBV5-4 and TRBJ2-5, with D perhaps TRBD2 (6 bases). The CDR3 is 13 residues long. V was clipped by 0 bases and J by 4 bases, with 7 bases between them. Germline assignment: CDR1 SGHNT and CDR2 YYREEE (reference sequence). The chain's CDR3 is CASSLGSGETQYF. The DNA of the CDR3 is TGTGCCAGCAGCTTGGGTAGCGGAGAGACCCAGTACTTC.

A word on this clone: At one end, the junction sequence differs from germline, possibly due to a read error. The V call is TRBV7-7, the J call TRBJ2-5; 9 bases fit TRBD2. CDR1 and CDR2 from the germline V gene are SSHAT and FNYEAQ (reference sequence). The CDR3 is 15 amino acids. CDR3 nucleotides: TGTGCTAGCAGCCCTAGCGGGGTGTACCAAGAGACCCAGTACTTC. Translation: CASSPSGVYQETQYF.

As regards this clone: Sequence at one end of the junction differs from germline and may be a read error. The gene calls are TRBV7-7 and TRBJ2-5; D uncertain. The CDR3 has 14 residues. Looked up from germline, CDR1 is SSHAT and CDR2 is FNYEAQ (reference sequence). The CDR3 sequence is CASSFRSADETQYF. Written as DNA, the CDR3 is TGTGCTAGCAGCTTTCGGAGCGCCGACGAGACCCAGTACTTC.